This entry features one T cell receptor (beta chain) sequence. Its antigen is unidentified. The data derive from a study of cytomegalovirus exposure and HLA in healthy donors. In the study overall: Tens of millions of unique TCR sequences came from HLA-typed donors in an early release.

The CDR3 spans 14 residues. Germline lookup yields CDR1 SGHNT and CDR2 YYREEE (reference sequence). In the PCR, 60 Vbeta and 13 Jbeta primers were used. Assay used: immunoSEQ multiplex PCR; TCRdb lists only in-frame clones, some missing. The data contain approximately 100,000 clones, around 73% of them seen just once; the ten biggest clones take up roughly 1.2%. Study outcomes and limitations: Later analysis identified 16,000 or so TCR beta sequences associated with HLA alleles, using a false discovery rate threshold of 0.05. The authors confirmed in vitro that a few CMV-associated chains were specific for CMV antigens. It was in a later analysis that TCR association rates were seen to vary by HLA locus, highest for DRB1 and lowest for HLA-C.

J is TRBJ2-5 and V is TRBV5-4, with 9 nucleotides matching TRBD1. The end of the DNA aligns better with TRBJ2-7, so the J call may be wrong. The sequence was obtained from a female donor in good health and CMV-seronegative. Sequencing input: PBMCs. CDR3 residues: CASSPGTGYYEQYF. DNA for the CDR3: TGTGCCAGCAGCCCCGGGACAGGGTACTACGAGCAGTACTTC.